The 24 T cell receptor beta chains below were found in one sample sequenced in a study of cytomegalovirus exposure and HLA in healthy donors. The PCR contained 60 Vbeta and 13 Jbeta primers. Measured with immunoSEQ multiplex PCR; TCRdb has only the in-frame clones, and not every one. The repertoire consists of approximately 110,000 clones, with about 81% occurring once and the leading ten covering 0.95% to 1.4%. The specimen was PBMCs. The receptors were sampled from a young woman in good health and CMV-seronegative.

This clone was picked up one time. The chain joins TRBV6-5 to TRBJ2-7, with 8 bases fitting TRBD2. There are 15 residues in the CDR3. The germline V gene has CDR1 MNHEY and CDR2 SVGAGI. Trimming at V came to 8 bases and at J to 3 bases, leaving 12 bases not matched to a gene. CDR3 DNA: TGTGCCAGCGGGAGCGGGGGAGCGGGAGACTACGAGCAGTACTTC. This sequence encodes CASGSGGAGDYEQYF.

This chain links TRBV4-3 with TRBJ2-1, with unresolved D. Germline assignment: CDR1 LGHNA and CDR2 YSLEER. This CDR3 has 16 residues. V shed 1 base and J shed 4 bases, with 14 bases lying between them. Written as DNA, the CDR3 is TGCGCCAGCAGCCAAGGAGGCCAGCAAAGGTACAATGAGCAGTTCTTC. Its translation is CASSQGGQQRYNEQFF.

This clone was detected only a few times. J is TRBJ2-2 and V is TRBV6-6; D is perhaps TRBD2 (6 bases). Germline V gene sequence: CDR1 MNHNY, CDR2 SVGAGI (reference sequence). This CDR3 has 15 residues. V was pared by 8 bases and J by 4 bases, with 17 bases between. The CDR3 reads CASSLTSGGTGELFF. CDR3 bases: TGTGCCAGCTCCCTGACTAGTGGGGGCACCGGGGAGCTGTTTTTT.

This clone was seen a few times. The chain has TRBV16 and TRBJ1-5, with no clear D. Germline loops: CDR1 KGHSY, CDR2 FQNENV. V lost 3 bases and J lost 5, with 11 bases in between. The CDR3 is made up of 14 amino acids. The CDR3 sequence: CASSHSGSYQPQHF. Written as DNA, the CDR3 is TGTGCCAGCAGCCACAGCGGATCATATCAGCCCCAGCATTTT. The full variable domain, rest sourced from reference TRBV16 and TRBJ1-5, is GEEVAQTPKHLVRGEGQKAKLYCAPIKGHSYVFWYQQVLKNEFKFLISFQNENVFDETGMPKERFSAKCLPNSPCSLEIQATKLEDSAVYFCASSHSGSYQPQHFGDGTRLSIL.

The chain recombines TRBV27 with TRBJ2-1; TRBD1 might be the D (5 bases). The CDR3 sequence is 15 residues long. Trimming shortened V by 1 base and J by 2 bases, and 9 bases separated the two germline ends. CDR1 is MNHEY and CDR2 is SMNVEV in the germline V gene (reference sequence). The CDR3 here is CASSLWGAPYNEQFF. As DNA, the CDR3 is TGTGCCAGCAGTTTATGGGGCGCACCCTACAATGAGCAGTTCTTC.

Only a few counts were recorded for this clone. The genes are TRBV2 and TRBJ1-5, with D possibly matching TRBD1 (5 bases). The CDR3 is 15 residues long. Germline V lookup: CDR1 SNHLY, CDR2 FYNNEI. Trimming cost V 5 bases and J 6 bases, with 17 bases left between them. The CDR3 spells CASSQNRDLFQPQHF. The CDR3, as DNA: TGTGCCAGCAGTCAAAACCGGGACTTATTTCAGCCCCAGCATTTT.

This chain links TRBV27 with TRBJ2-2; 8 bases are a match to TRBD1. Germline V gene data show CDR1 as MNHEY and CDR2 as SMNVEV (reference sequence). CDR3 size: 13 residues. J lost 6 bases, V lost 7 bases, and 4 bases had no gene match. CDR3 nucleotides: TGTGCCAGCAATAACAGGGGGTCCGGGGAGCTGTTTTTT. Residues: CASNNRGSGELFF.

The V and J genes are TRBV2 and TRBJ1-2; TRBD1 is a possible D gene (5 bases). This CDR3 region has 16 residues. V lost 8 bases and J lost 3, with 22 bases in between. The V gene's germline CDR1 is SNHLY and CDR2 FYNNEI. The CDR3 here is CASSPIDRARYYGYTF. The CDR3 DNA follows: TGTGCCAGCTCGCCTATAGACAGAGCCCGATACTATGGCTACACCTTC.

The chain uses TRBV30 and TRBJ1-3, with TRBD1 identical over 7 bases. Losses at the gene ends were 3 bases for V and 4 bases for J; bases not matched to a gene: 9. Germline-derived CDR1 and CDR2 are GTSNPN and SVGIG (reference sequence). The CDR3 runs 15 residues. In DNA, the CDR3 is TGTGCCTGGAGCCGGGACAGCTCGGGGGGAAACACCATATATTTT. Protein: CAWSRDSSGGNTIYF.

The V call is TRBV18, the J call TRBJ2-7, with 8 nucleotides matching TRBD1. V trimming: 2 bases; J trimming: 1 base; junction bases outside the gene matches: 4. The CDR3 runs to 15 residues. Looked up from germline, CDR1 is KGHSH and CDR2 is LQKENI. The CDR3 loop is CASSPRTGLSYEQYF. CDR3 DNA sequence: TGTGCCAGCTCACCAAGGACAGGGCTTTCCTACGAGCAGTACTTC.

The rearrangement uses TRBV4-1 and TRBJ2-3; 9 bases map to TRBD2. The CDR3 length is 21 residues. Germline V gives CDR1 MGHRA, CDR2 YSYEKL. The J segment lost 0 bases and the V segment lost 0 bases, leaving 16 bases of the junction unmatched. CDR3 region: CASSQEEGGPRLAVSTDTQYF. CDR3 sequence (DNA): TGCGCCAGCAGCCAAGAAGAAGGGGGTCCGAGACTAGCGGTTAGCACAGATACGCAGTATTTT.

J is TRBJ1-1 and V is TRBV2; D is ambiguous. The germline V and J ends were trimmed by 10 bases and 3 bases, with 15 bases remaining between them. The CDR3 runs to 13 residues. Germline-derived CDR1 and CDR2 are SNHLY and FYNNEI. CDR3 bases: TGTGCCACCAGAAGGGAGGCCCACACTGAAGCTTTCTTT. This translates into CATRREAHTEAFF.

This clone was counted a single time. V is TRBV28 and J is TRBJ1-2, with TRBD1 matching 7 bases. This CDR3 region has 13 residues. After removal of 5 bases from V and 6 bases from J, the junction contained 6 bases not matched to a gene. Germline CDR1 reads MDHEN; CDR2 reads SYDVKM. The CDR3 bases are TGTGCCAGCAGTCTGACAGGGTTTAATGGCTACACCTTC. Translating gives CASSLTGFNGYTF.

The chain links TRBV7-2 to TRBJ2-5; D is perhaps TRBD1 (6 bases). V lost 5 bases to trimming and J lost 3 bases, with 16 bases between them. Germline V gene lookup returns CDR1 SGHTA and CDR2 FQGNSA. The CDR3 runs 15 residues. The CDR3 protein is CASSPSRGWKETQYF. In DNA, the CDR3 is TGTGCCAGCAGCCCCTCCAGGGGATGGAAAGAGACCCAGTACTTC.

V and J are TRBV12-5 and TRBJ2-3; TRBD2 aligns across 7 bases. The CDR3 is made up of 15 amino acids. In germline, CDR1 is LGHNT, CDR2 FRNRAP. V lost 1 base to trimming and J lost 1 base; unmatched junction nucleotides: 2. CDR3 coding DNA: TGTGCTAGTGGTTTGGGTGGGGGGGGCACAGATACGCAGTATTTT. Its translation is CASGLGGGGTDTQYF.

The chain recombines TRBV5-1 with TRBJ1-2; TRBD1 is a possible D gene (6 bases). CDR3 size: 13 residues. Between the trimmed V and J ends, which lost 7 bases and 8 bases, there was a span of 18 bases. CDR1 is SGHRS and CDR2 is YFSETQ in the germline V gene. The CDR3 DNA follows: TGCGCCAGCGGCACGGCGGGGGCGGGCGGCTACACCTTC. It encodes CASGTAGAGGYTF.

The rearrangement links TRBV2 to TRBJ2-4; 8 bases map to TRBD1. After removal of 8 bases from V and 5 bases from J, the junction contained 5 bases not matched to a gene. CDR1 and CDR2 from the germline V gene are SNHLY and FYNNEI. The CDR3 runs 13 residues. The CDR3 protein is CASSAGGQNIQYF. In DNA form, the CDR3 reads TGTGCCAGCTCGGCAGGGGGCCAAAACATTCAGTACTTC.

This clone was recorded once. The rearrangement links TRBV18 to TRBJ2-2; D possibly corresponds to TRBD1 (6 bases). V dropped 5 bases and J dropped 0 bases, with 10 bases sitting between them. Looked up from germline, CDR1 is KGHSH and CDR2 is LQKENI. The CDR3 extends over 15 amino acids. This CDR3 reads CASSSGHSNTGELFF. CDR3 nucleotides: TGTGCCAGCTCATCGGGACACTCGAACACCGGGGAGCTGTTTTTT.

In its sample, this clone was seen a few times. The chain is built from TRBV10-3 and TRBJ2-1; the D gene is possibly TRBD2 (6 bases). V was cut by 10 bases and J by 5 bases, with 18 bases left in between. The CDR3 has 14 amino acids. Per germline, CDR1 ENHRY and CDR2 SYGVKD. CDR3 in amino acids: CASGGNKGNNEQFF. The CDR3 nucleotides are TGTGCCAGTGGGGGGAACAAAGGAAACAATGAGCAGTTCTTC.

The J gene is TRBJ2-5, the V gene TRBV7-3; 8 bases fit TRBD2. Germline V gene sequence: CDR1 SGHTA, CDR2 FQGTGA. V was pared by 5 bases and J by 4 bases, with 6 bases of the junction left unmatched. CDR3 length: 14 residues. This CDR3 reads CASSRGRPPETQYF. CDR3 nucleotides: TGTGCCAGCAGCCGCGGGAGGCCCCCAGAGACCCAGTACTTC.

The chain combines TRBV7-8 with TRBJ2-1, with D perhaps matching TRBD2 (6 bases). The V gene's germline CDR1 is SGHVS and CDR2 FQNEAQ. The CDR3 spans 12 residues. Trimming stripped 5 bases from V and 6 bases from J, with 8 bases between. This CDR3 reads CASSPEGNEQFF. The DNA for the CDR3 is TGTGCCAGCAGCCCGGAGGGCAATGAGCAGTTCTTC.

This CDR3 reads CASRSSYEQYF. CDR3 DNA: TGTGCCAGCAGGAGCTCCTACGAGCAGTACTTC. V gene TRBV2 combines with J gene TRBJ2-7; no reliable D call. There are 11 residues in the CDR3. Germline-derived CDR1 and CDR2 are SNHLY and FYNNEI. V lost 6 bases to trimming and J lost 0 bases, with 3 bases between them.

The chain carries TRBV5-4 and TRBJ2-7, with 10 nucleotides matching TRBD1. Germline CDR1 reads SGHNT; CDR2 reads YYREEE (reference sequence). The CDR3 is 15 amino acids. The ends lost 4 bases at V and 4 bases at J; junction bases unmatched: 8. The CDR3 loop is CASSGGTGEFYEQYF. CDR3 bases: TGTGCCAGCAGCGGGGGGACAGGGGAATTTTACGAGCAGTACTTC.

This chain joins TRBV19 and TRBJ2-7, with 9 positions matching TRBD1. Germline V gene lookup returns CDR1 LNHDA and CDR2 SQIVND (reference sequence). This CDR3 region has 14 residues. The junction had 6 bases not matched to a gene; V was cut back by 6 bases and J by 3 bases. In DNA form, the CDR3 reads TGTGCCAGTAGCGAGGGACAGGGTTTCTACGAGCAGTACTTC. Translated, it gives CASSEGQGFYEQYF.